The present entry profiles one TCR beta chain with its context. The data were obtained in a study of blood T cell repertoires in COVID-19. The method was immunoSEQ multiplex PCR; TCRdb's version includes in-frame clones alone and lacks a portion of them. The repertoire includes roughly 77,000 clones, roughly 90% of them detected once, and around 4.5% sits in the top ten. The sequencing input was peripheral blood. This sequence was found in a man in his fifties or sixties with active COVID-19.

Here the CDR3 reads CASKLAGLYEQYF. The DNA for the CDR3 is TGTGCCAGCAAATTGGCAGGGCTCTACGAGCAGTACTTC. The chain recombines TRBV6-5 with TRBJ2-7; maybe TRBD1 (5 bases). The CDR3 is 13 residues long. Germline CDR1 MNHEY, CDR2 SVGAGI. Trimming removed 7 bases from V and 3 bases from J, with 13 bases in between.